This T cell receptor beta chain is drawn from a study of graft-versus-host responses after intestinal transplantation. This clone was seen a single time. The method was immunoSEQ multiplex PCR; TCRdb's version includes in-frame clones alone and lacks a portion of them. Of around 18,000 clones listed, around 82% are singletons. The graft tissue was processed, and this released both intraepithelial and lamina propria lymphocytes. The CDR3 loop spans 14 amino acids. Germline-derived CDR1 and CDR2 are MDHEN and SYDVKM. V was clipped by 3 bases and J by 3 bases, with 12 bases between them. Specimen: ileum tissue, collected 17 days after transplant. This TCR derives from a human patient who received an intestinal transplant, so some T cells may come from the graft donor. The chain recombines TRBV28 with TRBJ2-7, with D maybe TRBD2 (5 bases). The CDR3 DNA follows: TGTGCCAGCAGTTTGGACTCTGAGTTCTACGAGCAGTACTTC. Translated: CASSLDSEFYEQYF.